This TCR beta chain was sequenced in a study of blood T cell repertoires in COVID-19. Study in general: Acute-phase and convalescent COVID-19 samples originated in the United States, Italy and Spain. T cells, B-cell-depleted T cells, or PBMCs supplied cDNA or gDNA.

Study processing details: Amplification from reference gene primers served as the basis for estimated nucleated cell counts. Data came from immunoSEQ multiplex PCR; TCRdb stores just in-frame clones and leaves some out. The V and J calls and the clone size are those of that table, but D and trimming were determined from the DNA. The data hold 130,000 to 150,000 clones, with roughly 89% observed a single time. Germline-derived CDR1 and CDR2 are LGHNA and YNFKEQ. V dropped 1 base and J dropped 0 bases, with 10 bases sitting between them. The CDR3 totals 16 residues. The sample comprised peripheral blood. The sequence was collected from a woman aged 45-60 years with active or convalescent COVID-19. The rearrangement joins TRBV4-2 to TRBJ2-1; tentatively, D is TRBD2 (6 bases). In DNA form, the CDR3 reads TGTGCCAGCAGCCAAGGTGGGGGGAGCTCCTACAATGAGCAGTTCTTC. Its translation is CASSQGGGSSYNEQFF.